Below, 10 T cell receptor beta chains from the same sample are listed, as sequenced in a study of vaccination and CD4 T cells after COVID-19. The Oncomine TCR Beta short-read assay sequenced DNA from cultured CD4+ T cells. TCRdb passed the PCR reads through MiXCR, listing each CDR3 protein once. Of some 6,900 distinct CDR3 sequences in the sample, roughly 18% were seen once. Described treatment: approximately 10-day PBMC culture with coronavirus spike peptide pools or control peptides (ViraFEST assay). These receptors lack a known antigen. Source material: CD4+ T cells from blood, cultured in vitro. The source of these receptors is a human donor who had recovered from COVID-19.

This clonotype rates as medium-sized. V and J are TRBV20-1 and TRBJ2-3; 9 bases map to TRBD1. Germline values: CDR1 DFQATT, CDR2 SNEGSKA (reference sequence). After removal of 2 bases from V and 2 bases from J, the junction contained 2 bases not matched to a gene. The CDR3 is 14 residues long. CDR3 protein: CSARTGGATDTQYF. The CDR3 nucleotides are TGCAGTGCTAGAACAGGGGGCGCCACAGATACGCAGTATTTT.

This chain connects TRBV28 to TRBJ1-1, with D uncertain. CDR3 length: 13 amino acids. Per germline, CDR1 MDHEN and CDR2 SYDVKM. V lost 10 bases to trimming and J lost 4 bases, with 16 bases between them. The CDR3 DNA is TGTGCCACCTATAGGGTCTCCCCCACTGAAGCTTTCTTT. Amino acids: CATYRVSPTEAFF.

J is TRBJ1-1 and V is TRBV7-6, with D possibly TRBD1 on 5 matching bases. Germline CDR1 and CDR2: SGHVS and FNYEAQ. V dropped 5 bases and J dropped 3 bases, with 16 bases sitting between them. The CDR3 is made up of 15 amino acids. The CDR3 is CASSLSQGGDTEAFF. CDR3 nucleotides: TGTGCCAGCAGCCTAAGCCAGGGAGGGGACACTGAAGCTTTCTTT.

The chain combines TRBV7-2 with TRBJ1-4; TRBD1 matches 7 bases. CDR3 size: 15 residues. The trim removed 4 bases at V and 6 bases at J, leaving 8 bases unmatched. CDR1 and CDR2 (germline): SGHTA, FQGNSA. CDR3 sequence (DNA): TGTGCCAGCAGCTCACAGGGGCTTTCTGATGAAAAACTGTTTTTT. This encodes CASSSQGLSDEKLFF.

This clonotype came up a few times. The chain couples TRBV14 to TRBJ2-3; D may be TRBD1 (5 bases). The V gene lost 3 bases and the J gene lost 6 bases, with 16 bases spanning the gap. The CDR3 loop spans 15 amino acids. Germline V gene lookup returns CDR1 SGHDN and CDR2 FVKESK. CDR3 DNA: TGTGCCAGCAGCCACGAAGGGGCTAGAGGCGATACGCAGTATTTT. It encodes CASSHEGARGDTQYF. Together with reference TRBV14 and TRBJ2-3, the CDR3 gives the full variable domain: EAGVTQFPSHSVIEKGQTVTLRCDPISGHDNLYWYRRVMGKEIKFLLHFVKESKQDESGMPNNRFLAERTGGTYSTLKVQPAELEDSGVYFCASSHEGARGDTQYFGPGTRLTVL.

A few counts support this clonotype. This chain connects TRBV7-2 to TRBJ2-7; D might be TRBD2 (5 bases). Germline CDR1 SGHTA, CDR2 FQGNSA. This CDR3 contains 15 residues. V was trimmed by 5 bases and J by 2 bases, leaving 16 bases between them. The CDR3 DNA reads as TGTGCCAGCAGCCAAACGGGGAATTCACCCTACGAGCAGTACTTC. Amino acid sequence: CASSQTGNSPYEQYF. The full variable domain, its missing parts supplied by reference TRBV7-2 and TRBJ2-7, is GAGVSQSPSNKVTEKGKDVELRCDPISGHTALYWYRQSLGQGLEFLIYFQGNSAPDKSGLPSDRFSAERTGGSVSTLTIQRTQQEDSAVYLCASSQTGNSPYEQYFGPGTRLTVT.

By share of the sample, this clonotype is medium-sized. The V and J genes are TRBV15 and TRBJ1-6; no clear D. Germline CDR1 LNHNV, CDR2 YYDKDF (reference sequence). V was clipped by 8 bases and J by 3 bases, with 8 bases between them. This CDR3 has 13 residues. CDR3 nucleotides: TGTGCCACCCGGGGAGGCTATAATTCACCCCTCCACTTT. Residues: CATRGGYNSPLHF.

The genes are TRBV19 and TRBJ2-1; TRBD2 aligns across 9 bases. V lost 5 bases and J lost 8; bases outside the gene matches: 7. Germline V gene lookup returns CDR1 LNHDA and CDR2 SQIVND (reference sequence). This CDR3 spans 14 amino acids. The CDR3: CASSSVGTSYEQFF. For the CDR3, the DNA is TGTGCCAGTAGTTCAGTGGGGACTAGCTATGAGCAGTTCTTC.

By share, this clonotype ranks as medium-sized. The genes are TRBV15 and TRBJ1-5, with D hard to call. Germline V lookup: CDR1 LNHNV, CDR2 YYDKDF (reference sequence). The V end lost 0 bases, the J end lost 1 base, and 7 bases lay between the germline ends. CDR3 length: 15 residues. Here the CDR3 DNA reads TGTGCCACCAGCAGAGATCGGGTGAGCAATCAGCCCCAGCATTTT. Protein product: CATSRDRVSNQPQHF.

This chain uses TRBV9 with TRBJ2-2; no firm D call. Trimming stripped 4 bases from V and 0 bases from J, with 10 bases between. CDR3 length equals 15 residues. CDR1 and CDR2 from the germline V gene are SGDLS and YYNGEE. CDR3 amino acids: CASSTRQTNTGELFF. The DNA of the CDR3 is TGTGCCAGCAGCACAAGACAAACGAACACCGGGGAGCTGTTTTTT. The whole variable domain, remainder taken from reference TRBV9 and TRBJ2-2, is DSGVTQTPKHLITATGQRVTLRCSPRSGDLSVYWYQQSLDQGLQFLIQYYNGEERAKGNILERFSAQQFPDLHSELNLSSLELGDSALYFCASSTRQTNTGELFFGEGSRLTVL.